The clone carrying this T cell receptor (beta chain) was seen just once. Indicated treatment: preoperative locoregional IRX-2 cytokine immunotherapy. Preoperative locoregional IRX-2 cytokine immunotherapy was tested in the phase Ib source study. The data were produced by immunoSEQ multiplex PCR, yet TCRdb's version contains in-frame clones alone and is incomplete. Of 25,000 to 30,000 clones in the sample, around 80% are singletons; the top ten hold less than 7.5%. This entry is derived from a study of preoperative IRX-2 immunotherapy in early breast cancer. CDR1 and CDR2 (germline): MNHGY, SAAAGT. V was trimmed by 0 bases and J by 2 bases, leaving 4 bases between them. The CDR3 totals 13 residues.

The rearrangement links TRBV6-8 to TRBJ1-1; no clear D gene. The sequences come from lymph node tissue, collected after IRX-2 immunotherapy. The TCR originated in a human donor with breast cancer. The CDR3 DNA follows: TGTGCCAGCAGTTACTCGACTAACACTGAAGCTTTCTTT. Encoded protein: CASSYSTNTEAFF.